The 32 T cell receptor beta chains below come from one sample, sequenced in a study of shared clonotypes between healthy human individuals. Clones were sequenced by immunoSEQ multiplex PCR, and TCRdb holds only the in-frame ones, with some missing. Counted here are over a million clones, 75% to 85% occurring once; the ten biggest clones make up 0.4% to 0.55%. Specimen: memory CD4+ T cells from PBMCs. Subset denoted: CD45RA-negative fraction. These receptors all stem from a man aged 18 to 29 in good health. Some clones in this sample may be carry-over from other donors' samples.

The J gene is TRBJ2-5, the V gene TRBV25-1; no clear D. Germline CDR1 reads MGHDK; CDR2 reads SYGVNS. V shed 4 bases and J shed 0 bases, with 12 bases lying between them. The CDR3 runs to 15 residues. Here the CDR3 reads CASSGILEYQETQYF. CDR3 nucleotide sequence: TGTGCCAGCAGTGGTATTTTAGAGTACCAAGAGACCCAGTACTTC.

The chain combines TRBV2 with TRBJ1-5, with D possibly TRBD1 on 5 matching bases. The CDR3 is 15 amino acids. Germline-derived CDR1 and CDR2 are SNHLY and FYNNEI. Deletions cut 7 bases from V and 3 bases from J, with 16 bases between. CDR3 loop: CASTSAGGINQPQHF. The CDR3 DNA is TGTGCCAGCACCTCCGCCGGGGGGATCAATCAGCCCCAGCATTTT.

V is TRBV11-2 and J is TRBJ2-1, with 10 bases matching TRBD2. This CDR3 is built from 15 residues. Looked up from germline, CDR1 is SGHAT and CDR2 is FQNNGV. J gave up 10 bases and V 2 bases, and 8 bases lay outside the gene matches. CDR3 in amino acids: CASSLWLAGVGEQFF. The CDR3 region has the DNA TGTGCCAGCAGCTTATGGCTAGCGGGAGTGGGGGAGCAGTTCTTC.

A remark on this clone: This specimen includes other DNA sequences encoding the same CDR3. The chain recombines TRBV7-2 with TRBJ2-4; possible D gene TRBD2, 6 bases. The V gene lost 3 bases and the J gene lost 0 bases, with 9 bases spanning the gap. The germline V gene has CDR1 SGHTA and CDR2 FQGNSA. The CDR3 is 15 amino acids. The CDR3 spells CASSLAGLAKNIQYF. CDR3 coding DNA: TGTGCCAGCAGCTTGGCGGGACTAGCCAAAAACATTCAGTACTTC.

The table lists this clone with a count of one. CDR3 nucleotides: TGCAGCGTTGAAGTTGCAGGGGATGAAAAACTGTTTTTT. Its protein is CSVEVAGDEKLFF. The V call is TRBV29-1, the J call TRBJ1-4; tentatively, D is TRBD1 (6 bases). The CDR3 is made up of 13 amino acids. The ends were cut back, 1 base at V and 6 bases at J, with 9 bases in the middle. Germline lookup yields CDR1 SQVTM and CDR2 ANQGSEA.

The gene calls are TRBV5-1 and TRBJ2-3; D tentatively reads TRBD1 or TRBD2 (6 bases each). Germline loops: CDR1 SGHRS, CDR2 YFSETQ. There are 15 residues in the CDR3. V shed 4 bases and J shed 0 bases, with 12 bases lying between them. The CDR3 DNA follows: TGCGCCAGCAGCATCCAAGGGGGGAGCACAGATACGCAGTATTTT. It yields the protein CASSIQGGSTDTQYF.

This clone was observed a single time. This rearrangement joins TRBV2 to TRBJ2-5; possible D gene TRBD1, 6 bases. The CDR3 runs to 14 residues. Germline V gene sequence: CDR1 SNHLY, CDR2 FYNNEI. Trimming removed 6 bases at V and 1 base at J, with 12 bases between. The CDR3 loop reads CASSRRTAQETQYF. CDR3 nucleotide sequence: TGTGCCAGCAGCAGGAGGACAGCCCAAGAGACCCAGTACTTC. The whole variable domain, remainder taken from reference TRBV2 and TRBJ2-5, is EPEVTQTPSHQVTQMGQEVILRCVPISNHLYFYWYRQILGQKVEFLVSFYNNEISEKSEIFDDQFSVERPDGSNFTLKIRSTKLEDSAMYFCASSRRTAQETQYFGPGTRLLVL.

The chain has TRBV10-3 and TRBJ2-2; TRBD1 matches at 9 bases. This CDR3 is built from 16 residues. V lost 7 bases, J lost 0 bases, and 6 bases stayed unmatched. The V gene's germline CDR1 is ENHRY and CDR2 SYGVKD. As DNA, the CDR3 is TGTGCCATCAACCGAAGGACAGGGGCGAACACCGGGGAGCTGTTTTTT. Amino acids: CAINRRTGANTGELFF.

The chain combines TRBV7-6 with TRBJ2-2, with TRBD2 identical over 7 bases. V gave up 0 bases and J gave up 4 bases; unmatched junction bases: 11. CDR3 length: 18 amino acids. CDR1 is SGHVS and CDR2 is FNYEAQ in the germline V gene. CDR3 in DNA: TGTGCCAGCAGCTTAGCTTTAATAGCGGGTCAAGTCACCGGGGAGCTGTTTTTT. This gives the protein CASSLALIAGQVTGELFF. Filled out from reference TRBV7-6 and TRBJ2-2, the complete variable domain reads GAGVSQSPRYKVTKRGQDVALRCDPISGHVSLYWYRQALGQGPEFLTYFNYEAQQDKSGLPNDRFSAERPEGSISTLTIQRTEQRDSAMYRCASSLALIAGQVTGELFFGEGSRLTVL.

The chain carries TRBV5-1 and TRBJ1-6, with D perhaps matching TRBD1 (5 bases). V lost 2 bases to trimming and J lost 11 bases, with 20 bases between them. Looked up from germline, CDR1 is SGHRS and CDR2 is YFSETQ. The CDR3 sequence is 16 residues long. CDR3 amino acids: CASSFEGIARGTPLHF. DNA of the CDR3: TGCGCCAGCAGCTTTGAGGGGATCGCACGCGGTACACCCCTCCACTTT.

The CDR3 sequence: CASSGTSGIVADTQYF. As DNA, the CDR3 is TGTGCCAGCAGTGGGACTAGCGGGATTGTGGCAGATACGCAGTATTTT. V usage is TRBV6-1 and J usage is TRBJ2-3; 12 bases are a match to TRBD2. This CDR3 has 16 amino acids. Germline V gene data show CDR1 as MNHNS and CDR2 as SASEGT. J was trimmed by 4 bases and V by 4 bases; bases with no gene match: 6.

The V gene is TRBV5-4, the J gene TRBJ1-2; 7 bases fit TRBD1. In germline, CDR1 is SGHNT, CDR2 YYREEE (reference sequence). CDR3 length: 14 amino acids. The ends lost 4 bases at V and 6 bases at J; junction bases unmatched: 9. CDR3 nucleotides: TGTGCCAGCAGCCCTGACAGGGTCGGGAATGGCTACACCTTC. It specifies CASSPDRVGNGYTF.

The chain joins TRBV13 to TRBJ2-7; TRBD1 matches at 11 bases. The CDR3 runs to 15 residues. V shed 3 bases, J shed 6 bases, and the junction held 7 bases outside the gene matches. Germline lookup yields CDR1 PRHDT and CDR2 FYEKMQ (reference sequence). The CDR3 reads CASSFSGTGGFEQYF. As DNA, the CDR3 is TGTGCCAGCAGCTTCTCCGGGACAGGGGGTTTCGAGCAGTACTTC.

V usage is TRBV6-5 and J usage is TRBJ2-5; D not certain. V was trimmed by 4 bases and J by 6 bases, leaving 12 bases between them. The CDR3 runs to 13 residues. CDR1 and CDR2 from the germline V gene are MNHEY and SVGAGI. Here the CDR3 reads CASSSTGSQTQYF. The DNA of the CDR3 is TGTGCCAGCAGTTCGACCGGATCGCAGACCCAGTACTTC.

J is TRBJ1-2 and V is TRBV7-8; D uncertain. V gave up 5 bases and J gave up 1 base, with 11 bases separating them. The CDR3 is made up of 14 amino acids. Germline values: CDR1 SGHVS, CDR2 FQNEAQ. In DNA, the CDR3 is TGTGCCAGCAGCAGCAGAGGGAGTAACTATGGCTACACCTTC. It encodes CASSSRGSNYGYTF.

The chain links TRBV2 to TRBJ2-7; 9 bases align to TRBD1. The CDR3 extends over 14 amino acids. Per germline, CDR1 SNHLY and CDR2 FYNNEI. V lost 9 bases and J lost 0; bases outside the gene matches: 6. CDR3 region: CARGQGMSSYEQYF. CDR3 coding DNA: TGTGCCAGAGGACAGGGGATGAGCTCCTACGAGCAGTACTTC.

The V and J genes are TRBV28 and TRBJ1-5, with D possibly TRBD1 on 6 matching bases. V lost 8 bases and J 5 bases, leaving 19 bases between the germline ends. The germline V gene encodes CDR1 MDHEN and CDR2 SYDVKM. CDR3 size: 15 residues. The CDR3 DNA is TGTGCCAGCGCAACTCTGGGGGCAGGGCATCAGCCCCAGCATTTT. Protein sequence: CASATLGAGHQPQHF.

The chain carries TRBV11-1 and TRBJ2-7; 12 positions match TRBD2. J was trimmed by 2 bases and V by 2 bases; bases with no gene match: 1. The germline CDR1 and CDR2 sequences are SGHAT and FQDESV (reference sequence). This CDR3 has 15 residues. CDR3 DNA sequence: TGTGCCAGCAGCTTAAGACTAGCGGGAGCCTACGAGCAGTACTTC. Residues: CASSLRLAGAYEQYF.

This chain links TRBV5-1 with TRBJ2-7; D call uncertain. The germline V gene has CDR1 SGHRS and CDR2 YFSETQ. The germline V and J ends were trimmed by 4 bases and 5 bases, with 10 bases remaining between them. The CDR3 is made up of 12 amino acids. The CDR3: CASSQQADEQYF. Here the CDR3 DNA reads TGCGCCAGCAGCCAGCAGGCAGACGAGCAGTACTTC. Based on the CDR3 plus reference TRBV5-1 and TRBJ2-7, the full variable domain is KAGVTQTPRYLIKTRGQQVTLSCSPISGHRSVSWYQQTPGQGLQFLFEYFSETQRNKGNFPGRFSGRQFSNSRSEMNVSTLELGDSALYLCASSQQADEQYFGPGTRLTVT.

This chain connects TRBV18 to TRBJ1-5; 7 bases are shared with TRBD1. Germline V gives CDR1 KGHSH, CDR2 LQKENI. Germline trimming cut 3 bases from V and 2 bases from J; bases unmatched to any gene: 10. The CDR3 is made up of 17 amino acids. CDR3 nucleotide sequence: TGTGCCAGCTCACCTGAGGCAGGGGGTGGGGGCAATCAGCCCCAGCATTTT. Translation gives CASSPEAGGGGNQPQHF. The full variable domain, its missing parts supplied by reference TRBV18 and TRBJ1-5, is NAGVMQNPRHLVRRRGQEARLRCSPMKGHSHVYWYRQLPEEGLKFMVYLQKENIIDESGMPKERFSAEFPKEGPSILRIQQVVRGDSAAYFCASSPEAGGGGNQPQHFGDGTRLSIL.

The chain uses TRBV27 and TRBJ1-1, with D tentatively TRBD1 (5 bases). The V gene's germline CDR1 is MNHEY and CDR2 SMNVEV (reference sequence). The CDR3 sequence is 11 residues long. The V end was cut by 4 bases, the J end by 6 bases, with 6 bases between. The CDR3 DNA follows: TGTGCCAGCAGTTGGGGGGCTGAAGCTTTCTTT. Its protein is CASSWGAEAFF.

The chain links TRBV2 to TRBJ2-4; weak D call: TRBD1 (5 bases). The germline gives CDR1 SNHLY, CDR2 FYNNEI. CDR3 length: 17 amino acids. Trimming took off 2 bases at V and 0 bases at J, with 14 bases between the two ends. CDR3 sequence reads: CASSELRQSKAKNIQYF. CDR3 DNA: TGTGCCAGCAGTGAATTGAGACAGAGCAAAGCCAAAAACATTCAGTACTTC.

This chain links TRBV7-9 with TRBJ1-3, with 9 bases lining up with TRBD1. The germline CDR1 and CDR2 sequences are SEHNR and FQNEAQ (reference sequence). The CDR3 consists of 18 residues. V dropped 6 bases and J dropped 0; count of bases not matched to a gene: 12. The CDR3 DNA is TGTGCCAGCAGACAACTAGGGGCGACAGGGGGCTCTGGAAACACCATATATTTT. Translation gives CASRQLGATGGSGNTIYF.

The chain has TRBV20-1 and TRBJ2-3; weak D call: TRBD1 (6 bases). Per the germline V gene, CDR1 is DFQATT and CDR2 is SNEGSKA (reference sequence). The CDR3 covers 11 residues. The chain's CDR3 is CSGVQGNTQYF. The CDR3 nucleotides are TGCAGCGGCGTCCAGGGGAATACGCAGTATTTT.

The chain recombines TRBV6-1 with TRBJ2-7, with D perhaps given as TRBD1 or TRBD2 (5 bases each). The germline V gene has CDR1 MNHNS and CDR2 SASEGT. There are 15 residues in the CDR3. V lost 7 bases and J 2 bases, leaving 18 bases between the germline ends. CDR3 in amino acids: CASTPPQGEAYEQYF. The CDR3 DNA reads TGTGCCAGCACCCCACCGCAGGGAGAAGCCTACGAGCAGTACTTC.

V and J are TRBV6-1 and TRBJ2-5; 9 bases line up with TRBD2. Trimming cost V 4 bases and J 5 bases; bases outside gene matches: 8. Germline V CDR1 and CDR2: MNHNS, SASEGT. The CDR3 has 15 amino acids. In nucleotides, the CDR3 is TGTGCCAGCAGTGGACCTCATAGCGGGAGTGAGACCCAGTACTTC. Its protein is CASSGPHSGSETQYF.

The rearrangement uses TRBV7-2 and TRBJ2-5, with unresolved D. From germline, CDR1 is SGHTA and CDR2 FQGNSA. The CDR3 has 13 amino acids. Trimming stripped 1 base from V and 7 bases from J, with 10 bases between. Here the CDR3 reads CASSLGQAGTQYF. The CDR3 DNA reads TGTGCCAGCAGCTTAGGACAAGCAGGGACCCAGTACTTC.

V is TRBV18 and J is TRBJ2-7; 7 nucleotides match TRBD1. The CDR3 has 14 amino acids. J lost 3 bases, V lost 1 base, and 3 bases had no gene match. Germline V gene sequence: CDR1 KGHSH, CDR2 LQKENI. The CDR3 DNA is TGTGCCAGCTCACCACTCGGACAGGACTACGAGCAGTACTTC. It encodes CASSPLGQDYEQYF.

The chain joins TRBV4-2 to TRBJ2-6, with TRBD1 matching over 12 bases. J gave up 4 bases and V 4 bases, and 8 bases lay outside the gene matches. CDR1 LGHNA and CDR2 YNFKEQ come from the germline V gene. There are 18 residues in the CDR3. The CDR3 DNA is TGTGCCAGCAGCCGCGCCGGGACAGGGGGCGCGGGGGCCAACGTCCTGACTTTC. The encoded protein is CASSRAGTGGAGANVLTF.

The chain recombines TRBV18 with TRBJ2-7; D unresolved. The germline V and J ends were trimmed by 0 bases and 7 bases, with 13 bases remaining between them. Per germline, CDR1 KGHSH and CDR2 LQKENI. The CDR3 is 14 residues long. Written as DNA, the CDR3 is TGTGCCAGCTCACCACCGGCCGGATGGGGAGAGCAGTACTTC. It encodes CASSPPAGWGEQYF. The full variable domain, completed using reference TRBV18 and TRBJ2-7, is NAGVMQNPRHLVRRRGQEARLRCSPMKGHSHVYWYRQLPEEGLKFMVYLQKENIIDESGMPKERFSAEFPKEGPSILRIQQVVRGDSAAYFCASSPPAGWGEQYFGPGTRLTVT.

The chain recombines TRBV5-4 with TRBJ1-2; possibly TRBD1 for D (5 bases). CDR3 length: 12 residues. CDR1 is SGHNT, CDR2 YYREEE, per germline (reference sequence). The V and J ends lost 3 bases and 6 bases respectively, with 9 bases between them. CDR3 loop: CASSYDSNGYTF. Written as DNA, the CDR3 is TGTGCCAGCAGCTATGACAGCAATGGCTACACCTTC.

The rearrangement joins TRBV28 to TRBJ1-1; 8 nucleotides align to TRBD1. Unmatched junction bases numbered 7, after V lost 10 bases and J lost 3 bases. There are 13 residues in the CDR3. Per germline, CDR1 MDHEN and CDR2 SYDVKM. CDR3 bases: TGTGCCACCCTGACAGGGGATCACACTGAAGCTTTCTTT. As protein: CATLTGDHTEAFF.